Presented here are 27 T cell receptor beta chains from one specimen sequenced in a study of blood T cell repertoires in COVID-19. Libraries were prepared by immunoSEQ multiplex PCR; TCRdb keeps only in-frame clonotypes and omits some of them. The table shows over 130,000 clones, with 77% occurring only once. Sequencing used peripheral blood. These receptors came from a woman in her fifties or sixties with active or convalescent COVID-19.

The V call is TRBV30, the J call TRBJ1-1; 8 nucleotides agree with TRBD1. Germline trimming cut 0 bases from V and 10 bases from J; bases unmatched to any gene: 4. The CDR3 extends over 12 amino acids. CDR1 and CDR2 from the germline V gene are GTSNPN and SVGIG (reference sequence). The DNA for the CDR3 is TGTGCCTGGAGTGTAGACAGGGGAGGAGCTTTCTTT. Protein sequence: CAWSVDRGGAFF.

A few counts support this clone. This sequence joins TRBV9 and TRBJ2-4, with D uncertain. Germline V gene sequence: CDR1 SGDLS, CDR2 YYNGEE. This CDR3 is built from 14 residues. Trimming took 4 bases from V and 8 from J, leaving 16 bases between them. The CDR3 loop reads CASSPNLRSDIQYF. The CDR3 DNA reads as TGTGCCAGCAGCCCGAATCTCCGGTCGGACATTCAGTACTTC.

The chain links TRBV5-6 to TRBJ1-2; D gene unclear. Germline-derived CDR1 and CDR2 are SGHDT and YYEEEE. Trimming shortened V by 0 bases and J by 8 bases, and 14 bases separated the two germline ends. The CDR3 runs to 14 residues. CDR3 sequence (DNA): TGTGCCAGCAGCTTGGAATGGGCCAGCGGGGGCTACACCTTC. Amino acids: CASSLEWASGGYTF.

The genes are TRBV27 and TRBJ1-2; TRBD1 might be the D (6 bases). Per the germline V gene, CDR1 is MNHEY and CDR2 is SMNVEV (reference sequence). The CDR3 has 14 residues. Between the trimmed V and J ends, which lost 3 bases and 7 bases, there was a span of 15 bases. The DNA of the CDR3 is TGTGCCAGCAGTTTGATGACATCCAGGGGTGGCTACACCTTC. It encodes CASSLMTSRGGYTF.

The chain joins TRBV7-9 to TRBJ2-3; D might be TRBD2 (6 bases). There are 15 residues in the CDR3. From germline, CDR1 is SEHNR and CDR2 FQNEAQ (reference sequence). The V end lost 7 bases, the J end lost 1 base, and 15 bases lay between the germline ends. This chain's CDR3 is CASNPSGGGTDTQYF. The DNA for the CDR3 is TGTGCCAGCAACCCCTCTGGCGGGGGCACAGATACGCAGTATTTT.

The chain uses TRBV19 and TRBJ2-1; D might be TRBD1 (6 bases). Germline loops: CDR1 LNHDA, CDR2 SQIVND (reference sequence). V was trimmed by 6 bases and J by 0 bases, leaving 12 bases between them. The CDR3 runs to 15 residues. CDR3 amino acids: CASSSGVPSYNEQFF. The CDR3 bases are TGTGCCAGTAGCTCAGGGGTCCCCTCCTACAATGAGCAGTTCTTC.

This clone was detected only once. The V and J genes are TRBV19 and TRBJ2-2; 9 positions agree with TRBD1. CDR3 length equals 18 residues. V shed 3 bases, J shed 0 bases, and the junction held 8 bases outside the gene matches. Germline CDR1 reads LNHDA; CDR2 reads SQIVND (reference sequence). CDR3 in DNA: TGTGCCAGTAGTATTCGGGGACAGGGACTCGCGAACACCGGGGAGCTGTTTTTT. Its translation is CASSIRGQGLANTGELFF.

This clone was seen a single time. The genes are TRBV30 and TRBJ1-1; D unresolved. The germline V and J ends were trimmed by 2 bases and 4 bases, with 17 bases remaining between them. This CDR3 contains 15 residues. Germline V gene lookup returns CDR1 GTSNPN and CDR2 SVGIG (reference sequence). CDR3 residues: CAWSIAKGRGTEAFF. The CDR3 DNA sequence: TGTGCCTGGAGTATAGCAAAGGGCCGGGGCACTGAAGCTTTCTTT.

The table lists this clone with a count of one. This chain connects TRBV6-5 to TRBJ2-3, with D perhaps TRBD2 (6 bases). This CDR3 spans 13 amino acids. CDR1 and CDR2 from the germline V gene are MNHEY and SVGAGI. Deletions cut 7 bases from V and 1 base from J, with 9 bases between. CDR3 bases: TGTGCCAGCAAGGAGCGGGGCACAGATACGCAGTATTTT. Translated, it gives CASKERGTDTQYF.

This sequence joins TRBV5-1 and TRBJ1-4, with D possibly TRBD1 on 6 matching bases. This CDR3 has 15 residues. V was cut by 1 base and J by 4 bases, with 11 bases left in between. Per germline, CDR1 SGHRS and CDR2 YFSETQ. The DNA of the CDR3 is TGCGCCAGCAGCTTGATCGACAGGAGTAATGAAAAACTGTTTTTT. Protein: CASSLIDRSNEKLFF.

The J gene is TRBJ2-3, the V gene TRBV5-1, with D possibly being TRBD2 (6 bases). The CDR3 loop spans 15 amino acids. Germline assignment: CDR1 SGHRS and CDR2 YFSETQ. Trimming stripped 0 bases from V and 3 bases from J, with 11 bases between. The CDR3 is CASSLDGRTTDTQYF. CDR3 sequence (DNA): TGCGCCAGCAGCTTGGATGGGAGGACTACAGATACGCAGTATTTT.

The rearrangement joins TRBV30 to TRBJ1-1; D may be TRBD1 (5 bases). Trimming pared 5 bases from V and 7 bases from J, leaving 11 bases between. The CDR3 contains 11 residues. From germline, CDR1 is GTSNPN and CDR2 SVGIG (reference sequence). CDR3 in amino acids: CAWADRVEAFF. The DNA for the CDR3 is TGTGCCTGGGCCGACAGAGTTGAAGCTTTCTTT.

The DNA for the CDR3 is TGCGCCAGCAGCTTGGGGGAGGGCCCACACACAGATACGCAGTATTTT. This sequence encodes CASSLGEGPHTDTQYF. The genes are TRBV5-1 and TRBJ2-3; TRBD2 matches at 7 bases. The CDR3 extends over 16 amino acids. J lost 2 bases, V lost 0 bases, and 6 bases had no gene match. Germline V gene data show CDR1 as SGHRS and CDR2 as YFSETQ.

The chain has TRBV6-1 and TRBJ2-3; 8 bases fit TRBD2. CDR3 length: 16 amino acids. V lost 2 bases, J lost 1 base, and 5 bases stayed unmatched. CDR1 is MNHNS and CDR2 is SASEGT in the germline V gene. This chain's CDR3 is CASSERWRGGTDTQYF. The CDR3 DNA follows: TGTGCCAGCAGTGAAAGGTGGCGGGGGGGCACAGATACGCAGTATTTT.

A few counts support this clone. The V gene is TRBV5-1, the J gene TRBJ2-7; tentative D call: TRBD2 (6 bases). Per the germline V gene, CDR1 is SGHRS and CDR2 is YFSETQ. V lost 0 bases to trimming and J lost 2 bases, with 18 bases between them. This CDR3 contains 17 residues. CDR3 sequence (DNA): TGCGCCAGCAGCTTGGGGCCTCGGGCGGAGGGCGCCTACGAGCAGTACTTC. This gives the protein CASSLGPRAEGAYEQYF.

The V call is TRBV19, the J call TRBJ1-1, with D perhaps matching TRBD1 (6 bases). This CDR3 is 14 amino acids long. Germline loops: CDR1 LNHDA, CDR2 SQIVND (reference sequence). V dropped 9 bases and J dropped 0 bases, with 14 bases sitting between them. The CDR3 sequence: CASTPAGVNTEAFF. CDR3 bases: TGTGCCAGCACCCCCGCAGGGGTGAACACTGAAGCTTTCTTT.

V usage is TRBV7-3 and J usage is TRBJ2-3; D uncertain. This CDR3 has 14 residues. V was trimmed by 0 bases and J by 5 bases, leaving 9 bases between them. Germline loops: CDR1 SGHTA, CDR2 FQGTGA. CDR3 in amino acids: CASSLTLLGDTQYF. Written as DNA, the CDR3 is TGTGCCAGCAGCTTAACCCTCCTAGGAGATACGCAGTATTTT.

The rearrangement joins TRBV6-6 to TRBJ1-2; 7 bases agree with TRBD1. The CDR3 runs to 14 residues. CDR1 MNHNY and CDR2 SVGAGI come from the germline V gene (reference sequence). The trim removed 6 bases at V and 7 bases at J, leaving 11 bases unmatched. The CDR3 nucleotides read TGTGCCAGCAGGACGACCGGGACAGCTGGTGGCTACACCTTC. It specifies CASRTTGTAGGYTF.

The chain couples TRBV14 to TRBJ1-3; 8 bases fit TRBD1. This CDR3 has 14 amino acids. J lost 2 bases, V lost 4 bases, and 1 base had no gene match. The germline V gene encodes CDR1 SGHDN and CDR2 FVKESK. The CDR3 DNA sequence: TGTGCCAGCAGCCCACAGGGGGCTGGAAACACCATATATTTT. Residues: CASSPQGAGNTIYF. The full variable domain, rest sourced from reference TRBV14 and TRBJ1-3, is EAGVTQFPSHSVIEKGQTVTLRCDPISGHDNLYWYRRVMGKEIKFLLHFVKESKQDESGMPNNRFLAERTGGTYSTLKVQPAELEDSGVYFCASSPQGAGNTIYFGEGSWLTVV.

The chain has TRBV3-1 (or the pseudogene TRBV3-2) and TRBJ1-3, with a possible D match to TRBD1 (5 bases). The CDR3 has 14 residues. Germline CDR1 and CDR2: LGHDT and YNNKEL (reference sequence). V was cut by 1 base and J by 2 bases, with 6 bases left in between. CDR3: CASSQVGAGNTIYF. The CDR3, as DNA: TGTGCCAGCAGCCAAGTAGGGGCTGGAAACACCATATATTTT.

The gene calls are TRBV27 and TRBJ1-1; 7 positions match TRBD1. Germline CDR1 is MNHEY and CDR2 is SMNVEV (reference sequence). The CDR3 contains 17 residues. V trimming: 6 bases; J trimming: 4 bases; junction bases outside the gene matches: 17. CDR3 residues: CASSPLGGGFGATEAFF. CDR3 bases: TGTGCCAGCAGCCCATTAGGAGGGGGCTTTGGGGCCACTGAAGCTTTCTTT.

The chain has TRBV13 and TRBJ2-1; possibly TRBD1 for D (6 bases). This CDR3 has 15 amino acids. V lost 5 bases, J lost 4 bases, and 15 bases lay in between. Germline loops: CDR1 PRHDT, CDR2 FYEKMQ (reference sequence). The CDR3 DNA reads as TGTGCCAGCAGCACCGGACAGAGAATTTACAATGAGCAGTTCTTC. Encoded protein: CASSTGQRIYNEQFF.

V usage is TRBV7-9 and J usage is TRBJ1-1; perhaps TRBD1 as D (5 bases). The CDR3 length is 14 residues. V lost 2 bases and J 2 bases, leaving 9 bases between the germline ends. Germline loops: CDR1 SEHNR, CDR2 FQNEAQ (reference sequence). The CDR3 protein is CASSLRQQNTEAFF. CDR3 bases: TGTGCCAGCAGCTTAAGACAGCAAAACACTGAAGCTTTCTTT.

This clone showed up just a few times. V and J are TRBV7-9 and TRBJ1-1, with D tentatively TRBD1 (5 bases). CDR3 length: 11 residues. Deletions cut 5 bases from V and 6 bases from J, with 7 bases between. CDR1 and CDR2 (germline): SEHNR, FQNEAQ (reference sequence). The CDR3 DNA sequence: TGTGCCAGCAGCGCAGGGCCTGAAGCTTTCTTT. Its translation is CASSAGPEAFF.

The J gene is TRBJ1-4, the V gene TRBV19; no definite D call. Germline CDR1 LNHDA, CDR2 SQIVND (reference sequence). Trimming stripped 5 bases from V and 3 bases from J, with 16 bases between. CDR3 length: 16 amino acids. CDR3 residues: CASSPPAGVSNEKLFF. CDR3 nucleotides: TGTGCCAGTAGTCCCCCCGCGGGAGTTTCTAATGAAAAACTGTTTTTT.

V usage is TRBV7-8 and J usage is TRBJ1-5, with no clear D. Trimming took 0 bases from V and 7 from J, leaving 10 bases between them. The CDR3 has 14 amino acids. Germline V gene sequence: CDR1 SGHVS, CDR2 FQNEAQ. CDR3 DNA: TGTGCCAGCAGCTTAGCGATCGGGTGGCAGCCCCAGCATTTT. Its protein product is CASSLAIGWQPQHF.

The chain uses TRBV29-1 and TRBJ1-3, with 9 bases fitting TRBD1. Germline CDR1 and CDR2: SQVTM and ANQGSEA. V dropped 5 bases and J dropped 2; count of bases not matched to a gene: 1. The CDR3 length is 13 residues. CDR3: CSVRTGAGNTIYF. The CDR3, as DNA: TGCAGCGTTCGGACAGGGGCTGGAAACACCATATATTTT.